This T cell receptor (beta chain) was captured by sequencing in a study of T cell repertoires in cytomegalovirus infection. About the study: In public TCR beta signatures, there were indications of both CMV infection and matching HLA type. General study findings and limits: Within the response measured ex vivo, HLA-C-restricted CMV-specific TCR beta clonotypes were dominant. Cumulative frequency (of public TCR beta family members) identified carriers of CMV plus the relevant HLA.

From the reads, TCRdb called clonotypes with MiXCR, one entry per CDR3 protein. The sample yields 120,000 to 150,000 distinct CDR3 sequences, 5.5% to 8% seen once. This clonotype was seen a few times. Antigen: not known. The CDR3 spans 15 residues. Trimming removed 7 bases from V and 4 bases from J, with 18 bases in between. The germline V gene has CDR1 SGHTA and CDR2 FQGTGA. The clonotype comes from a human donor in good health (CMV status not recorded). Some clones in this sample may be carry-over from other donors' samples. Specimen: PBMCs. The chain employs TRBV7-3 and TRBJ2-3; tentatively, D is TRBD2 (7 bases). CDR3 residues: CASNSGGGRPDTQYF. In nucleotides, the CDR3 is TGTGCCAGCAATTCGGGCGGGGGCAGGCCAGATACGCAGTATTTT.